This T cell receptor beta chain was captured by sequencing in a study of Ad26.COV2.S vaccination and SARS-CoV-2 variants. Study as a whole: The study gave Ad26.COV2.S intramuscularly, once or twice 56 days apart.

The treatment is: roughly 20 received Ad26.COV2.S at low or high dose, single or two shots; a few received placebo; per-sample allocation not given. Samples came from day 63 after the first vaccine or placebo injection. The study used a vaccine consisting of an Ad26 vector that expressed Wuhan-strain SARS-CoV-2 spike. This CDR3 is 14 amino acids long. Trimming left V 2 bases short and J 7 bases short, with 12 bases between. CDR1 and CDR2 (germline): MDHEN, SYDVKM. TCRdb keeps only in-frame clones here, not all; method: immunoSEQ multiplex PCR. This table holds around 250,000 clones, about 89% found once. Findings of the study overall: Those who received vaccine or placebo ended up with similar non-spike TCR breadth. Estimates derived from TCR breadth and depth analyses may have underestimated total T cell responses.

On this clone: Its specificity is not known.

This chain links TRBV28 with TRBJ1-5, with a weak D call TRBD1 (5 bases). The sequencing used peripheral blood, collected in a trial of Ad26.COV2.S vaccine versus placebo. The receptor comes from a person between 18 and 65 years old who received the Ad26.COV2.S COVID-19 vaccine or a placebo. The CDR3: CASSLRGVGQPQHF. Here the CDR3 DNA reads TGTGCCAGCAGTTTACGGGGGGTAGGCCAGCCCCAGCATTTT.